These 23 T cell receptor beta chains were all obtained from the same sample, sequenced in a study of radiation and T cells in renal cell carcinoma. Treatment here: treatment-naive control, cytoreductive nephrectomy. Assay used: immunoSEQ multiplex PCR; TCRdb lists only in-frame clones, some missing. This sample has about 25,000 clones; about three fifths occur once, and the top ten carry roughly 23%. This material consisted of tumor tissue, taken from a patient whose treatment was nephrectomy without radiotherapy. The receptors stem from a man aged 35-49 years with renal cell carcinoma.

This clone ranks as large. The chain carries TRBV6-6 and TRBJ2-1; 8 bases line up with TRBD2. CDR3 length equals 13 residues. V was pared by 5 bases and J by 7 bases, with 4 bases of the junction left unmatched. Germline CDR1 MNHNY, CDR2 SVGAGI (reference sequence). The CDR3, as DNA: TGTGCCAGCAGTCCCAGCGGGAGAAATGAGCAGTTCTTC. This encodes CASSPSGRNEQFF.

In nucleotides, the CDR3 is TGCGCCAGCAGCTTGGGGGGGAGCACAGATACGCAGTATTTT. Translated, it gives CASSLGGSTDTQYF. V usage is TRBV5-1 and J usage is TRBJ2-3; perhaps D is TRBD1 or TRBD2 (5 bases each). Germline CDR1 is SGHRS and CDR2 is YFSETQ. CDR3 length: 14 amino acids. Between the trimmed V and J ends, which lost 0 bases and 0 bases, there was a span of 5 bases.

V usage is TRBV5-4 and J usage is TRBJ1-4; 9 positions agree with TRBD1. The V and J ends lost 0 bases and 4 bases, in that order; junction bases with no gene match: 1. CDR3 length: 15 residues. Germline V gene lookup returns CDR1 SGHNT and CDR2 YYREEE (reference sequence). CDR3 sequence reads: CASSLGQGVNEKLFF. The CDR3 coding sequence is TGTGCCAGCAGCTTGGGACAGGGGGTTAATGAAAAACTGTTTTTT. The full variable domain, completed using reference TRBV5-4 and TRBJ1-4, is ETGVTQSPTHLIKTRGQQVTLRCSSQSGHNTVSWYQQALGQGPQFIFQYYREEENGRGNFPPRFSGLQFPNYSSELNVNALELDDSALYLCASSLGQGVNEKLFFGSGTQLSVL.

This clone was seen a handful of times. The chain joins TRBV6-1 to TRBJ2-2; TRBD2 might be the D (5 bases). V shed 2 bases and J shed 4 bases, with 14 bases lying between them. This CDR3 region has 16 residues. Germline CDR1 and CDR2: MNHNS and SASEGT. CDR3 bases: TGTGCCAGCAGTGAATCCGTGGACTCCACCACCGGGGAGCTGTTTTTT. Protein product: CASSESVDSTTGELFF.

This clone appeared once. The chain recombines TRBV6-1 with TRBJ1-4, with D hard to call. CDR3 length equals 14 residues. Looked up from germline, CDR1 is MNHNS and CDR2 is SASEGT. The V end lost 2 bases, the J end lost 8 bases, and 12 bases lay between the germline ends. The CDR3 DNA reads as TGTGCCAGCAGTGAAAACATAGAGGAGGAAAAACTGTTTTTT. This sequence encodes CASSENIEEEKLFF.

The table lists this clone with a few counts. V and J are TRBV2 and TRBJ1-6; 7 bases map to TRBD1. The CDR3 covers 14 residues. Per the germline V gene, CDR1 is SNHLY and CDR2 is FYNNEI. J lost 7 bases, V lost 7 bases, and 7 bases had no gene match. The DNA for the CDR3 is TGTGCCAGCACCCTCAGGGGGATAAATTCACCCCTCCACTTT. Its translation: CASTLRGINSPLHF.

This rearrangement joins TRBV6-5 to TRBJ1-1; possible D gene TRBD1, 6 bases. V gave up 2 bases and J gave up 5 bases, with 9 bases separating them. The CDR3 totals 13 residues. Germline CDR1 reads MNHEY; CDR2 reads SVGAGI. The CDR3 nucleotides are TGTGCCAGCAGTTACGGGGGGACAACTGAAGCTTTCTTT. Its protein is CASSYGGTTEAFF.

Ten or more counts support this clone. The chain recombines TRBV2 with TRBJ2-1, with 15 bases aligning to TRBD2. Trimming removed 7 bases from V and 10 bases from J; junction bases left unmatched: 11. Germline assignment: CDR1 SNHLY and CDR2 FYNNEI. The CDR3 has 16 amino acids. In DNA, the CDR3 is TGTGCCAGCATCCCAGGGGGACTAGCGGGAGGAGGGGAGCAGTTCTTC. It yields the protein CASIPGGLAGGGEQFF.

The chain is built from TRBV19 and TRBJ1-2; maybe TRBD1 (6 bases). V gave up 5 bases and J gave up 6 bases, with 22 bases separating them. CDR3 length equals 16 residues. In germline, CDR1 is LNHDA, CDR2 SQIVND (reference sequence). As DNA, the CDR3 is TGTGCCAGTAGTCCCCAGTTATTAACAGGGAATCATGGCTACACCTTC. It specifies CASSPQLLTGNHGYTF.

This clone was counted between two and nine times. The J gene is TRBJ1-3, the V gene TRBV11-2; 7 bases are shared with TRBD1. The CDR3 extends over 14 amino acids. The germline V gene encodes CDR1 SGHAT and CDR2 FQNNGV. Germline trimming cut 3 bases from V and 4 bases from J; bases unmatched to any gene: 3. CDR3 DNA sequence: TGTGCCAGCAGCTTGACAGGGCGAGGAAACACCATATATTTT. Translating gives CASSLTGRGNTIYF.

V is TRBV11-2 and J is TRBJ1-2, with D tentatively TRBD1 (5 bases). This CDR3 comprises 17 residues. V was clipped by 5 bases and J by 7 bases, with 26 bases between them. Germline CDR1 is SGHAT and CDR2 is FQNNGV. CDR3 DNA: TGTGCCAGCAGCCCAACCGGACATCTAGGTGGAAGGGGTGGCTACACCTTC. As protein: CASSPTGHLGGRGGYTF. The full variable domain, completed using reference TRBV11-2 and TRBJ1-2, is EAGVAQSPRYKIIEKRQSVAFWCNPISGHATLYWYQQILGQGPKLLIQFQNNGVVDDSQLPKDRFSAERLKGVDSTLKIQPAKLEDSAVYLCASSPTGHLGGRGGYTFGSGTRLTVV.

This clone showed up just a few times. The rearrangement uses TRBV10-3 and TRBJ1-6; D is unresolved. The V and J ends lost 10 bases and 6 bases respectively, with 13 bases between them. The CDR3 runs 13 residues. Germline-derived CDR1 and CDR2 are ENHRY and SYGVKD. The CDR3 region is CATSADPNSPLHF. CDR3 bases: TGTGCCACCTCTGCAGACCCTAATTCACCCCTCCACTTT.

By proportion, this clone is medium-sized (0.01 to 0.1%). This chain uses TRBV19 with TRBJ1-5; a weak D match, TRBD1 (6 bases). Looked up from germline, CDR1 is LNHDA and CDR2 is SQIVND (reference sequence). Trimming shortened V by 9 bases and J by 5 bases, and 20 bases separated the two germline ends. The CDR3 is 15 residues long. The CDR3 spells CASGSGRDTHQPQHF. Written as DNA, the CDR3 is TGTGCCAGCGGTTCGGGACGGGACACACATCAGCCCCAGCATTTT.

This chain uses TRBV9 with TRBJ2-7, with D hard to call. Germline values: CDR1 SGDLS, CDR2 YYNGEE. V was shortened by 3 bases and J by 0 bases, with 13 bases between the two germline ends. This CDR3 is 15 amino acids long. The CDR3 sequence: CASSAAGPSSYEQYF. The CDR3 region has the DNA TGTGCCAGCAGCGCCGCCGGGCCGAGCTCCTACGAGCAGTACTTC.

This chain's CDR3 is CASSQTGVKNEQYF. DNA for the CDR3: TGTGCCAGCAGCCAGACAGGGGTGAAAAACGAGCAGTACTTC. The rearrangement joins TRBV28 to TRBJ2-7; 8 bases agree with TRBD1. The J segment lost 5 bases and the V segment lost 6 bases, leaving 9 bases of the junction unmatched. Germline V CDR1 and CDR2: MDHEN, SYDVKM. There are 14 residues in the CDR3.

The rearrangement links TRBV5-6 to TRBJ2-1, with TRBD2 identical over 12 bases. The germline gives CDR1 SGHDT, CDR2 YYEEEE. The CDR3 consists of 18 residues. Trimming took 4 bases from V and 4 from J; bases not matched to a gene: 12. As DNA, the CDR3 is TGTGCCAGCAGCGCATTAAAAAGACTAGCGGGGGTGTACAATGAGCAGTTCTTC. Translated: CASSALKRLAGVYNEQFF. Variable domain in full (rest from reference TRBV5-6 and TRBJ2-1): DAGVTQSPTHLIKTRGQQVTLRCSPKSGHDTVSWYQQALGQGPQFIFQYYEEEERQRGNFPDRFSGHQFPNYSSELNVNALLLGDSALYLCASSALKRLAGVYNEQFFGPGTRLTVL.

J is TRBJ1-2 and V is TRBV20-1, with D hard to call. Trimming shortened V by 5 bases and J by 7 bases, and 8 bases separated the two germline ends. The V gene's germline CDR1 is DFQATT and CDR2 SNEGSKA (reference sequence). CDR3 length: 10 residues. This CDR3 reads CSAARLGYTF. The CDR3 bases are TGCAGTGCTGCCAGGCTTGGCTACACCTTC.

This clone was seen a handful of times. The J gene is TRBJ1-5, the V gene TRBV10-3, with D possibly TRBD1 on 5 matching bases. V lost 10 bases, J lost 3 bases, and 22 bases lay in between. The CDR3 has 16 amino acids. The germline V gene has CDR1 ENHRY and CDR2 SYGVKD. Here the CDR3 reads CASSSGGTKYNQPQHF. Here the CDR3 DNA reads TGTGCCAGCAGCTCGGGAGGGACTAAATACAATCAGCCCCAGCATTTT.

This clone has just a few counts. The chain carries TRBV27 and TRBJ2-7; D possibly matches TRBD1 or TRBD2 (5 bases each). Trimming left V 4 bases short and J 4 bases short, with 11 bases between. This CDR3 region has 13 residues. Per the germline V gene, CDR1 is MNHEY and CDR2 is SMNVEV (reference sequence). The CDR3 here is CASSSRDRYEQYF. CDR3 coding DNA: TGTGCCAGCAGTTCCCGGGACCGTTACGAGCAGTACTTC.

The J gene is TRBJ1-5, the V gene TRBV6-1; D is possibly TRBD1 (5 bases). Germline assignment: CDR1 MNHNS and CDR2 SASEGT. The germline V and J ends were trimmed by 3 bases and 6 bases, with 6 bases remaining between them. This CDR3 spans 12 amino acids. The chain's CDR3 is CASSDRVQPQHF. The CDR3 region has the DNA TGTGCCAGCAGTGACAGGGTTCAGCCCCAGCATTTT.

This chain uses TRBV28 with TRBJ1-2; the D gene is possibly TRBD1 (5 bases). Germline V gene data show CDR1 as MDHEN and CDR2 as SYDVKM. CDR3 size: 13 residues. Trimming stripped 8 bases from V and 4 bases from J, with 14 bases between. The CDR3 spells CASCTGGVYGYTF. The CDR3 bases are TGTGCCAGCTGCACCGGAGGGGTCTATGGCTACACCTTC.

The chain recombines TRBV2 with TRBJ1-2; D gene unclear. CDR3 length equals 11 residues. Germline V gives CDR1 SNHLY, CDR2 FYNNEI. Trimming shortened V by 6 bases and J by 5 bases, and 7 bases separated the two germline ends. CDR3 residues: CASSFGYGYTF. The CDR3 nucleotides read TGTGCCAGCAGCTTCGGGTATGGCTACACCTTC.

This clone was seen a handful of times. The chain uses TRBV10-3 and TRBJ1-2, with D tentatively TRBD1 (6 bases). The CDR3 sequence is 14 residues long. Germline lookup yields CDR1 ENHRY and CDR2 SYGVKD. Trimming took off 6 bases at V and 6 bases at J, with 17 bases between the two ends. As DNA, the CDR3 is TGTGCCATCAGATCGTCAGGGGATTTGGATGGCTACACCTTC. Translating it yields CAIRSSGDLDGYTF.